These 5 T cell receptor beta chains share one sample of origin, sequenced in a study of T cell responses to AZD1222 COVID-19 vaccine. Repertoires were generated with immunoSEQ multiplex PCR, while TCRdb's copy carries only in-frame clones and drops some. Among roughly 180,000 clones listed, roughly nine tenths were seen once. Sequences were derived from peripheral blood, sampled on day 0 of AZD1222 vaccination. These receptors were collected from an adult in good health.

The gene calls are TRBV7-3 and TRBJ1-6; D gene unclear. CDR3 length: 17 residues. Trimming removed 2 bases from V and 9 bases from J, with 20 bases in between. Germline V gene lookup returns CDR1 SGHTA and CDR2 FQGTGA. The CDR3 DNA is TGTGCCAGCAGCTTATTGCCTACGTCTGGGCACGGTTCACCCCTCCACTTT. Translated, it gives CASSLLPTSGHGSPLHF.

This clone came up once. V is TRBV19 and J is TRBJ1-1; D possibly corresponds to TRBD1 (6 bases). With 7 bases removed from V and 5 bases from J, the gap between germline ends came to 20 bases. Germline V CDR1 and CDR2: LNHDA, SQIVND (reference sequence). The CDR3 extends over 15 amino acids. CDR3 coding DNA: TGTGCCAGTACCTCACGTTCCGGGGGCCAAACTGAAGCTTTCTTT. Protein sequence: CASTSRSGGQTEAFF.

The rearrangement links TRBV23-1 to TRBJ1-5, with 7 bases matching TRBD1. TRBV23-1 counts as an open reading frame of uncertain function. The CDR3 covers 19 residues. The J segment lost 0 bases and the V segment lost 2 bases, leaving 13 bases of the junction unmatched. The CDR3, as DNA: TGCGCCAGCAGTCAAACCCAGGGGGACCCTCCTTATAGCAATCAGCCCCAGCATTTT. Its protein product is CASSQTQGDPPYSNQPQHF.

The chain couples TRBV14 to TRBJ2-7, with TRBD2 identical over 10 bases. CDR3 length: 15 residues. Trimming cost V 3 bases and J 0 bases; bases outside gene matches: 2. Per the germline V gene, CDR1 is SGHDN and CDR2 is FVKESK. The CDR3 nucleotides read TGTGCCAGCAGCCAGCGGACTAGCGGCTCCTACGAGCAGTACTTC. Amino acid sequence: CASSQRTSGSYEQYF.

The chain carries TRBV5-1 and TRBJ1-6, with 8 positions matching TRBD1. The trim removed 1 base at V and 7 bases at J, leaving 4 bases unmatched. This CDR3 contains 15 residues. Germline values: CDR1 SGHRS, CDR2 YFSETQ. CDR3 loop: CASSLIGQGNSPLHF. In DNA form, the CDR3 reads TGCGCCAGCAGCTTGATCGGACAGGGAAATTCACCCCTCCACTTT.